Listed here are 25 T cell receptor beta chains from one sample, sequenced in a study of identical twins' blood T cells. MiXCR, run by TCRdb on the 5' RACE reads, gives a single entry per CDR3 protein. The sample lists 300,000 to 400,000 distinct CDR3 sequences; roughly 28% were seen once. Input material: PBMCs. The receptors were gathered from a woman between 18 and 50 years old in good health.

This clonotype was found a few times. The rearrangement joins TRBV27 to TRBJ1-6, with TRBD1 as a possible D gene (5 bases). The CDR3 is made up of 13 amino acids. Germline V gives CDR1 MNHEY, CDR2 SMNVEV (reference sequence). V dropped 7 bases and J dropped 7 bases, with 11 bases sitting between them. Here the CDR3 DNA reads TGTGCCAGCACCCCGGGGCCAAATTCACCCCTCCACTTT. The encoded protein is CASTPGPNSPLHF.

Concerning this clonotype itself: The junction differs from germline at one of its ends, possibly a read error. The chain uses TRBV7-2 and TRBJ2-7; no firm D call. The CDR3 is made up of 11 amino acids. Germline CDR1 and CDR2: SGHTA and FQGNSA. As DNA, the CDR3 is TGTGCCAGCAGCTTAAACCGGCCCCTGAGTTTC. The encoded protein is CASSLNRPLSF.

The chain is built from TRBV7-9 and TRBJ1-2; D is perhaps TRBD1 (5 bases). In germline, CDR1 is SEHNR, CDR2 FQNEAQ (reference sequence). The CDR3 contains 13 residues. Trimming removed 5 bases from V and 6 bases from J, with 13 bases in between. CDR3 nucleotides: TGTGCCAGCAGCAAGACAGAGCCCCATGGCTACACCTTC. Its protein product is CASSKTEPHGYTF.

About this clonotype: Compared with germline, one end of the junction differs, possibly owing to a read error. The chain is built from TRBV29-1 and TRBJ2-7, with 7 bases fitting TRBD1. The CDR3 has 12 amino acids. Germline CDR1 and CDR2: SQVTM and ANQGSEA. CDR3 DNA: TGCAGCGTTGGGAGGACAGGCTACGAGCATTACTTC. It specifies CSVGRTGYEHYF.

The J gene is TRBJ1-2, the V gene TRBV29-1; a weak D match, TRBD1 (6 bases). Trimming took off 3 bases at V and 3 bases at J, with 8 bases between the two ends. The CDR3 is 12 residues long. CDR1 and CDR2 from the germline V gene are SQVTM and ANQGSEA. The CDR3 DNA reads TGCAGCGTTGATTGGGGGCACTATGGCTACACCTTC. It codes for CSVDWGHYGYTF.

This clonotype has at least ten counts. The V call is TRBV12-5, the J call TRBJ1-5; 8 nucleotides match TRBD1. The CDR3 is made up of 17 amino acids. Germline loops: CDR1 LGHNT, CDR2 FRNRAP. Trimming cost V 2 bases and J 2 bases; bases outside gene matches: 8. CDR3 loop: CASGLTRTGNGNQPQHF. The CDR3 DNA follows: TGTGCTAGTGGTTTGACCCGGACAGGGAACGGCAATCAGCCCCAGCATTTT.

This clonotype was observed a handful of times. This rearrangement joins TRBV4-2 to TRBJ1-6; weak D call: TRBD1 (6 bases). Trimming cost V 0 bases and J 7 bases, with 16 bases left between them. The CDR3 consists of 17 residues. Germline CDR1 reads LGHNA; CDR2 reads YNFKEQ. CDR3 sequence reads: CASSQERQAIPNSPLHF. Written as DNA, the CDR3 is TGTGCCAGCAGCCAAGAACGACAGGCGATACCCAATTCACCCCTCCACTTT.

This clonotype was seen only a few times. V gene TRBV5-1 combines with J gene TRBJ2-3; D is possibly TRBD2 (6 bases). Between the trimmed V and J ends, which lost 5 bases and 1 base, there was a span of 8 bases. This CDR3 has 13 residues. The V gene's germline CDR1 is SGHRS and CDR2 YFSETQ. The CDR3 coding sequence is TGCGCCAGCAGGGAGGGACGCACAGATACGCAGTATTTT. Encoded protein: CASREGRTDTQYF.

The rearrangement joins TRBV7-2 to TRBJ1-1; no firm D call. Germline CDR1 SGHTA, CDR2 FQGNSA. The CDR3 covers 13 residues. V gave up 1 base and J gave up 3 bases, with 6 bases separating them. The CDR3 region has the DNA TGTGCCAGCAGCTTAGAGTACGACACTGAAGCTTTCTTT. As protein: CASSLEYDTEAFF.

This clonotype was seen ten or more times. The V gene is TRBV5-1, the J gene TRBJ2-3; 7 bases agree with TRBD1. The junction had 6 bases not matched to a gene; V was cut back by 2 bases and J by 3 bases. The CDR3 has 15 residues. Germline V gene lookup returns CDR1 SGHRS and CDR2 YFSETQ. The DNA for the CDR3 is TGCGCCAGCAGCTTACCGGGACAGCTTACAGATACGCAGTATTTT. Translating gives CASSLPGQLTDTQYF.

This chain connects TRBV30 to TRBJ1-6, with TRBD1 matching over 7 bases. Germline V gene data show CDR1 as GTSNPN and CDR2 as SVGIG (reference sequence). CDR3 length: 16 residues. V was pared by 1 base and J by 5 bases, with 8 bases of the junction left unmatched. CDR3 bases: TGTGCCTGGAGTGCAGGGGGGACTGCACATAATTCACCCCTCCACTTT. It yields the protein CAWSAGGTAHNSPLHF.

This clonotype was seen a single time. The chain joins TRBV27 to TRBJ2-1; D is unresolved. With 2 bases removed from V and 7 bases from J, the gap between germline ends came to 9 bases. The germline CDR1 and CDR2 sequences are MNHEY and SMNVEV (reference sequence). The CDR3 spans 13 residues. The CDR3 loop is CASSLTGRNEQFF. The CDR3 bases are TGTGCCAGCAGTTTAACCGGCCGTAATGAGCAGTTCTTC.

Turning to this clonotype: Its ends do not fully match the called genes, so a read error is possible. The CDR3 nucleotides are TGTGCCCGGAGTACTGCAGGTCCTACTAACCAGTATTTT. It yields the protein CARSTAGPTNQYF. The chain couples TRBV30 to TRBJ2-3, with no clear D. CDR1 is GTSNPN, CDR2 SVGIG, per germline (reference sequence). The CDR3 has 13 amino acids. The full variable domain, its missing parts supplied by reference TRBV30 and TRBJ2-3, is SQTIHQWPATLVQPVGSPLSLECTVEGTSNPNLYWYRQAAGRGLQLLFYSVGIGQISSEVPQNLSASRPQDRQFILSSKKLLLSDSGFYLCARSTAGPTNQYFGPGTRLTVL.

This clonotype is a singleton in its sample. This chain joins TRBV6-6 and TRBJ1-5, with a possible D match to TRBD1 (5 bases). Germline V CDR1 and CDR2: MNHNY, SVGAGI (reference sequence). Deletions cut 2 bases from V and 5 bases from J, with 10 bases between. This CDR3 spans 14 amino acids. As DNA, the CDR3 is TGTGCCAGCAGTTACATCGGGGCGGATCAGCCCCAGCATTTT. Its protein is CASSYIGADQPQHF.

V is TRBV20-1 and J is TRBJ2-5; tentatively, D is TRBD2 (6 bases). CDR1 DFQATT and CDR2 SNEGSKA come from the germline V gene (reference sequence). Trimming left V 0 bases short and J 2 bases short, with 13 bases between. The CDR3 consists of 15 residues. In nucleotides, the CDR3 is TGCAGTGCTAGAGATGGGCGGGAAATTCAAGAGACCCAGTACTTC. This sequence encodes CSARDGREIQETQYF.

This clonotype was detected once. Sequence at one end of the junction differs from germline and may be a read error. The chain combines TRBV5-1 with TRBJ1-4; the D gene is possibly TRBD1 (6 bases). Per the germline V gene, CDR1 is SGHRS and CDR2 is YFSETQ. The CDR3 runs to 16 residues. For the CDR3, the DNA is TGCGTCAGCAGCCCTCGGGGGCCAACAACTAATGAAAAACTGTTTTTT. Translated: CVSSPRGPTTNEKLFF.

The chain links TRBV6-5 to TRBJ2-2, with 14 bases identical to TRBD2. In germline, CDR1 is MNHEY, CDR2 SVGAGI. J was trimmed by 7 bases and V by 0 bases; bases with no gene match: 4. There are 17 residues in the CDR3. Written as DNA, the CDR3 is TGTGCCAGCAGTTACTCGGCGGGACTAGCGGGAGTCGGGGAGCTGTTTTTT. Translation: CASSYSAGLAGVGELFF.

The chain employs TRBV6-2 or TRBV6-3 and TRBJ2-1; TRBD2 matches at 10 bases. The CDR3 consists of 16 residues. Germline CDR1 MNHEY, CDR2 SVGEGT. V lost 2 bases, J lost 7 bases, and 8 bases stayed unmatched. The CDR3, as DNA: TGTGCCAGCAGTTACCGGTTAGCGGGAGGTCGAAATGAGCAGTTCTTC. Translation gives CASSYRLAGGRNEQFF.

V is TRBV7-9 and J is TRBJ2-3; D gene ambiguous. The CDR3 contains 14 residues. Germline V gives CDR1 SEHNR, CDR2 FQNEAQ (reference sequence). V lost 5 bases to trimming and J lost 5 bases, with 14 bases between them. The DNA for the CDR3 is TGTGCCAGCAGCCCTCCCTCCTTTGGAGATACGCAGTATTTT. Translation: CASSPPSFGDTQYF. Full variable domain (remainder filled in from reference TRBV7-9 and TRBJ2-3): DTGVSQNPRHKITKRGQNVTFRCDPISEHNRLYWYRQTLGQGPEFLTYFQNEAQLEKSRLLSDRFSAERPKGSFSTLEIQRTEQGDSAMYLCASSPPSFGDTQYFGPGTRLTVL.

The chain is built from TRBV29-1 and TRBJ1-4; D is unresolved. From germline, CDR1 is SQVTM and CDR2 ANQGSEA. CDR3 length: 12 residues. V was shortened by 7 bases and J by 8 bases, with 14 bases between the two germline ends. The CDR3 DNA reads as TGCAGCGCACGGGAGAGAGGCGAAAAACTGTTTTTT. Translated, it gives CSARERGEKLFF.

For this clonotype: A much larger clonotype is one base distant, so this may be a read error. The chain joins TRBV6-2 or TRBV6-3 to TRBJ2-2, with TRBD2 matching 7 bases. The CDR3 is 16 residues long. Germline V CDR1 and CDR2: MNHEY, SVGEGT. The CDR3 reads CSSSPRGVINTGELFF. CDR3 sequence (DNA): TGTTCCAGCAGCCCTCGGGGGGTGATTAACACCGGGGAGCTGTTTTTT.

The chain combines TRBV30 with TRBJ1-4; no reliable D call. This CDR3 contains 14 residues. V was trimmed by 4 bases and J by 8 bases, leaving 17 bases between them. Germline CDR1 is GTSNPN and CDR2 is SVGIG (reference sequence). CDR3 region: CAWTKGEAYEKLFF. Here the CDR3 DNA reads TGTGCCTGGACAAAGGGAGAGGCGTACGAAAAACTGTTTTTT.

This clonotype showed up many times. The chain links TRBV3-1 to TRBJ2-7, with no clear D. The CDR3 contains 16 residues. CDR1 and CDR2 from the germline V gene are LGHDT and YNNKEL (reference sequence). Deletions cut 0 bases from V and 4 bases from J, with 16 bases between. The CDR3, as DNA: TGTGCCAGCAGCCAAGAATCTCGGCAGGCTTTTTACGAGCAGTACTTC. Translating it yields CASSQESRQAFYEQYF.

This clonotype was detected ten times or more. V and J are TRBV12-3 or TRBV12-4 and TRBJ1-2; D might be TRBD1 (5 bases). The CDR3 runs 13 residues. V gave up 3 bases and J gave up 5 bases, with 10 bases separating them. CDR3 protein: CASSFPDRYGYTF. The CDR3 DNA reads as TGTGCCAGCAGTTTTCCCGACAGATATGGCTACACCTTC.

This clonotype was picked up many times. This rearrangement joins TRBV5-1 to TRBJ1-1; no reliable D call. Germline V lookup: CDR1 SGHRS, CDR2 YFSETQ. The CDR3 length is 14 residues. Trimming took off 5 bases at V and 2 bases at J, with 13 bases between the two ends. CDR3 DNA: TGCGCCAGCAGAAGCTTCAACTCAAACACTGAAGCTTTCTTT. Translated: CASRSFNSNTEAFF.